These T cell receptor beta chains were read from a single sample in a study of metastatic and nonmetastatic thyroid tumors. MiXCR reprocessed the PCR reads for TCRdb. The repertoire holds around 3,500 clones, with 35% as singletons. Sample: adjacent normal tissue. The receptors were gathered from a male donor with papillary thyroid cancer or a benign thyroid nodule (not recorded which). Some clones in this sample may be carry-over from other donors' samples. Each CDR3 is given with its conserved first and last residue. D genes are given only for firm matches. Clone size is given for some rows only: seen once, a few or many times, or a class if the clone is expanded.

d_call: TRBD1; v_call: TRBV5-1; clone_size: -; j_call: TRBJ1-2; cdr3_aa: CASSLGDRINYGYTF; cdr3_nt: TGCGCCAGCAGCTTGGGGGACAGGATTAACTATGGCTACACCTTC
d_call: TRBD2; v_call: TRBV5-8; clone_size: -; j_call: TRBJ2-3; cdr3_aa: CASSRLAGTDTQYF; cdr3_nt: TGTGCCAGCAGCCGACTAGCGGGCACAGATACGCAGTATTTT
d_call: -; v_call: TRBV2; clone_size: -; j_call: TRBJ2-3; cdr3_aa: CASSESGSSTDTQYF; cdr3_nt: TGTGCCAGCAGTGAATCGGGCAGTAGCACAGATACGCAGTATTTT
d_call: TRBD2; v_call: TRBV28; clone_size: few; j_call: TRBJ2-7; cdr3_aa: CASTSSSGSSYEQYF; cdr3_nt: TGTGCCAGCACCTCCTCTAGCGGGAGCTCCTACGAGCAGTACTTC
d_call: TRBD1; v_call: TRBV6-1; clone_size: -; j_call: TRBJ1-6; cdr3_aa: CASSARQGAVNSPLHF; cdr3_nt: TGTGCCAGCAGCGCCCGACAGGGGGCGGTTAATTCACCCCTCCACTTT
d_call: -; v_call: TRBV6-5; clone_size: few; j_call: TRBJ1-1; cdr3_aa: CASSYWGRWNTEAFF; cdr3_nt: TGTGCCAGCAGTTACTGGGGTCGATGGAACACTGAAGCTTTCTTT
d_call: TRBD2; v_call: TRBV29-1; clone_size: medium-sized; j_call: TRBJ2-3; cdr3_aa: CSVIFPLAGSTDTQYF; cdr3_nt: TGCAGCGTCATCTTCCCCCTAGCGGGGAGCACAGATACGCAGTATTTT
d_call: -; v_call: TRBV2; clone_size: few; j_call: TRBJ2-7; cdr3_aa: CATGPGQTSYEQYF; cdr3_nt: TGTGCCACCGGCCCGGGGCAGACCTCCTACGAGCAGTACTTC
d_call: -; v_call: TRBV9; clone_size: -; j_call: TRBJ2-1; cdr3_aa: CASSGRDSNYNEQFF; cdr3_nt: TGTGCCAGCAGCGGCCGGGACTCTAACTACAATGAGCAGTTCTTC
d_call: -; v_call: TRBV2; clone_size: large; j_call: TRBJ1-6; cdr3_aa: CASSGGGKSPLHF; cdr3_nt: TGTGCCAGCAGTGGAGGGGGGAAGTCACCCCTCCACTTT
d_call: -; v_call: TRBV11-1; clone_size: -; j_call: TRBJ2-2; cdr3_aa: CASSLPGDANPNTGELFF; cdr3_nt: TGTGCCAGCAGCTTACCAGGGGACGCCAACCCGAACACCGGGGAGCTGTTTTTT
d_call: -; v_call: TRBV5-1; clone_size: -; j_call: TRBJ1-1; cdr3_aa: CASSKTVGDTEAFF; cdr3_nt: TGCGCCAGCAGCAAGACGGTGGGGGACACTGAAGCTTTCTTT
d_call: TRBD1; v_call: TRBV5-1; clone_size: -; j_call: TRBJ1-1; cdr3_aa: CASRTGNTEAFF; cdr3_nt: TGCGCCAGTAGGACAGGGAACACTGAAGCTTTCTTT
d_call: TRBD2; v_call: TRBV4-3; clone_size: -; j_call: TRBJ2-1; cdr3_aa: CASSTGRGNEQFF; cdr3_nt: TGCGCCAGCAGTACGGGGAGGGGCAATGAGCAGTTCTTC
d_call: TRBD2; v_call: TRBV20-1; clone_size: -; j_call: TRBJ2-1; cdr3_aa: CSARIAGVKYNEQFF; cdr3_nt: TGCAGTGCTAGAATAGCGGGGGTCAAGTACAATGAGCAGTTCTTC
d_call: -; v_call: TRBV5-1; clone_size: -; j_call: TRBJ1-3; cdr3_aa: CASSLGGPGTGNTIYF; cdr3_nt: TGCGCCAGCAGCTTGGGCGGTCCTGGGACAGGAAACACCATATATTTT
d_call: -; v_call: TRBV5-4; clone_size: many; j_call: TRBJ2-1; cdr3_aa: CASSPDGSSYNEQFF; cdr3_nt: TGTGCCAGCAGCCCGGACGGGTCCTCCTACAATGAGCAGTTCTTC
d_call: -; v_call: TRBV20-1; clone_size: -; j_call: TRBJ1-1; cdr3_aa: CSALSDTEAFF; cdr3_nt: TGCAGTGCCCTCAGCGACACTGAAGCTTTCTTT
d_call: -; v_call: TRBV20-1; clone_size: few; j_call: TRBJ1-4; cdr3_aa: CSAARPPTNEKLFF; cdr3_nt: TGCAGTGCTGCTCGGCCGCCAACTAATGAAAAACTGTTTTTT
d_call: -; v_call: TRBV19; clone_size: few; j_call: TRBJ1-2; cdr3_aa: CASSGGVYGYTF; cdr3_nt: TGTGCCAGTAGTGGCGGGGTGTATGGCTACACCTTC
d_call: -; v_call: TRBV30; clone_size: medium-sized; j_call: TRBJ1-5; cdr3_aa: CAWSVQGPQHF; cdr3_nt: TGTGCCTGGAGTGTACAAGGACCCCAGCATTTT
d_call: TRBD1; v_call: TRBV13; clone_size: large; j_call: TRBJ2-2; cdr3_aa: CASSRGQGLTGELFF; cdr3_nt: TGTGCCAGCAGTCGGGGACAGGGCCTCACCGGGGAGCTGTTTTTT
d_call: TRBD1; v_call: TRBV3-1; clone_size: -; j_call: TRBJ1-2; cdr3_aa: CDSSQVGGSGYTF; cdr3_nt: TGTGACAGCAGCCAAGTAGGGGGCAGTGGCTACACCTTC
d_call: -; v_call: TRBV7-2; clone_size: -; j_call: TRBJ1-5; cdr3_aa: CASSFQQGQPQHF; cdr3_nt: TGTGCCAGCAGCTTCCAACAGGGCCAGCCCCAGCATTTT
d_call: -; v_call: TRBV30; clone_size: -; j_call: TRBJ2-2; cdr3_aa: CACTRGEGNTGELFF; cdr3_nt: TGTGCCTGCACGCGCGGCGAGGGTAACACCGGGGAGCTGTTTTTT
d_call: -; v_call: TRBV11-3; clone_size: -; j_call: TRBJ1-1; cdr3_aa: CASSYEGGTEAFF; cdr3_nt: TGTGCCAGCAGCTACGAAGGGGGTACTGAAGCTTTCTTT
d_call: -; v_call: TRBV20-1; clone_size: few; j_call: TRBJ1-1; cdr3_aa: CSASLGTTEAFF; cdr3_nt: TGCAGTGCTAGCCTAGGGACGACTGAAGCTTTCTTT
d_call: -; v_call: TRBV27; clone_size: few; j_call: TRBJ2-7; cdr3_aa: CASSSGQASYEQYF; cdr3_nt: TGTGCCAGCAGTTCCGGCCAGGCCTCCTACGAGCAGTACTTC
d_call: TRBD2; v_call: TRBV2; clone_size: -; j_call: TRBJ2-1; cdr3_aa: CASTGTSGWSSYNEQFF; cdr3_nt: TGTGCCAGTACCGGGACTAGCGGGTGGAGCTCCTACAATGAGCAGTTCTTC
d_call: -; v_call: TRBV6-2/TRBV6-3; clone_size: -; j_call: TRBJ1-1; cdr3_aa: CAGAIGGGTEAFF; cdr3_nt: TGTGCCGGCGCAATAGGGGGGGGGACTGAAGCTTTCTTT
d_call: TRBD1; v_call: TRBV27; clone_size: -; j_call: TRBJ1-1; cdr3_aa: CASSVTGGFTEAFF; cdr3_nt: TGTGCCAGCAGTGTCACAGGGGGATTCACTGAAGCTTTCTTT
d_call: TRBD2; v_call: TRBV28; clone_size: -; j_call: TRBJ2-1; cdr3_aa: CASSLGLAGGRGWDNEQFF; cdr3_nt: TGTGCCAGCAGTTTAGGACTAGCGGGAGGGAGAGGTTGGGACAATGAGCAGTTCTTC